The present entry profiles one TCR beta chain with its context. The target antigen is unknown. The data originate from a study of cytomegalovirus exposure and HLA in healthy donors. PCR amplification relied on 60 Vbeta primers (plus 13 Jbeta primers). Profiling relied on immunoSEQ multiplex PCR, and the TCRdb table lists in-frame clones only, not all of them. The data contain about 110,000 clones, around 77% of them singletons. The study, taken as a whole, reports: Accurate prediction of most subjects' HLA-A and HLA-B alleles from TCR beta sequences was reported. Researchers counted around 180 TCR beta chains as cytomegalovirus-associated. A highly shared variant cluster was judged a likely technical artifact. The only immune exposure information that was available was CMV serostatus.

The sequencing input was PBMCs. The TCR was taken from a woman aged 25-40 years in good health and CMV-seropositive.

The CDR3 region has the DNA TGTGCCAGCAGTCTACGACCGGGACAGAGTGAAAAACTGTTTTTT. Amino acid sequence: CASSLRPGQSEKLFF. This chain links TRBV6-5 with TRBJ1-4; 7 bases line up with TRBD1. Trimming cost V 5 bases and J 7 bases; bases outside gene matches: 10. Looked up from germline, CDR1 is MNHEY and CDR2 is SVGAGI. The CDR3 consists of 15 residues.